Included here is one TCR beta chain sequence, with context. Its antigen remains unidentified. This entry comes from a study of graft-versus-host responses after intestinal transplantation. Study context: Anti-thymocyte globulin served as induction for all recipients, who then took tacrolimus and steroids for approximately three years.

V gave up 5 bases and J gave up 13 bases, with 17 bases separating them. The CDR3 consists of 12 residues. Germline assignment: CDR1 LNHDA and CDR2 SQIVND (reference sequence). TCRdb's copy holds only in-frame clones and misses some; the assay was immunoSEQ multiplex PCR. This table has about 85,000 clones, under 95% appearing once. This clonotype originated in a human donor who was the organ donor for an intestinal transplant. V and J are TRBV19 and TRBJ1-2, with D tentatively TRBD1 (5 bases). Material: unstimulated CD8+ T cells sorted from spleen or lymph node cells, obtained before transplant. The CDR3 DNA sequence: TGTGCCAGTAGTCTCCCTGGGGGTTTCTGCACCTTC. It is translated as CASSLPGGFCTF.